This T cell receptor (beta chain) is drawn from a study of blood T cell repertoires in COVID-19. Study-level information: Sites across the United States, Italy and Spain contributed samples from acute and convalescent COVID-19.

CDR1 and CDR2 from the germline V gene are KGHSH and LQKENI. The CDR3 is 16 amino acids. The V and J ends lost 3 bases and 2 bases respectively, with 17 bases between them. Measured with immunoSEQ multiplex PCR; TCRdb has only the in-frame clones, and not every one. Among fewer than 150,000 clones, around 90% were seen once, and the ten largest hold about 7.7%. The chain links TRBV18 to TRBJ2-7, with no clear D. Sequencing was done on a sample of peripheral blood. The receptor was derived from a human donor in a cohort sampled during active COVID-19. CDR3 DNA sequence: TGTGCCAGCTCACCTTACGGAGCCCAGTCCCCCTACGAGCAGTACTTC. Translation gives CASSPYGAQSPYEQYF.